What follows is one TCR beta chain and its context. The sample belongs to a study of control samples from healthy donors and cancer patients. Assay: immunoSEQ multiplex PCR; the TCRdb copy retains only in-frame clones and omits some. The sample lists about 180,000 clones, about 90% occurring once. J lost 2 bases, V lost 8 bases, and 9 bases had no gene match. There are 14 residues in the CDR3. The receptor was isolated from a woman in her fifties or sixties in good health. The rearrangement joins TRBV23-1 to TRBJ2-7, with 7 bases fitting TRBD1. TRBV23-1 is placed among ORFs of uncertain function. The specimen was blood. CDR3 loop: CASPRQGDPYEQYF. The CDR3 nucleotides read TGCGCCAGCCCGAGACAGGGTGACCCCTACGAGCAGTACTTC.